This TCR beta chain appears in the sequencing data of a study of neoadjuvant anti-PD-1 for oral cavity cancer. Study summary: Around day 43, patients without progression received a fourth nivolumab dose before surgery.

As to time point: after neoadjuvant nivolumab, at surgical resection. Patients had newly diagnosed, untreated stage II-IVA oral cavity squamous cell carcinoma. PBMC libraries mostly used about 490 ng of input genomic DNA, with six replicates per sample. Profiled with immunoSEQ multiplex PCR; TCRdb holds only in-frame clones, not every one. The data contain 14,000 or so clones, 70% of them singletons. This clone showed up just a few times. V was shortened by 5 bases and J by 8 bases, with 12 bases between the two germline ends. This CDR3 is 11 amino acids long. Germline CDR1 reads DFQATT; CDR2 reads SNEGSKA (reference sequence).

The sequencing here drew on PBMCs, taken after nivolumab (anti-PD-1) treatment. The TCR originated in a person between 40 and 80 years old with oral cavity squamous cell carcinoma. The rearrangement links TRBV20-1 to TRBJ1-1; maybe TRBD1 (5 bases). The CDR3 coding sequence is TGCAGTGCTCCTTACGGGGGAGAAGCTTTCTTT. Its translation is CSAPYGGEAFF.